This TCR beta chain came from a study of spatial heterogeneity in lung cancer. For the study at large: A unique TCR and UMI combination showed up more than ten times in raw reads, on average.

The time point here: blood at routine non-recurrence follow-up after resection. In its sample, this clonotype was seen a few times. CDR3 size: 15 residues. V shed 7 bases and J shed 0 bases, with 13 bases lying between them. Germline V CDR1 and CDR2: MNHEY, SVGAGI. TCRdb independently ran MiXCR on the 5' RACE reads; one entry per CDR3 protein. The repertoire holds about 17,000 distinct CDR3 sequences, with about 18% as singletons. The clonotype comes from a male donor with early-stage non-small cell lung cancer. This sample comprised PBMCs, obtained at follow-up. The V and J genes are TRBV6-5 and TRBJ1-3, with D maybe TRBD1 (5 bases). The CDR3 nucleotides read TGTGCCAGCACTATACAGGCCTACTCTGGAAACACCATATATTTT. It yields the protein CASTIQAYSGNTIYF.